The 7 T cell receptor beta chains in this list originate from one sample, sequenced in a study of blood T cell repertoires in COVID-19. TCRdb keeps only in-frame clones here, not all; method: immunoSEQ multiplex PCR. Of 200,000 to 250,000 clones listed, 86% are singletons. Sequenced input: peripheral blood. Receptors were obtained from a man in his sixties with acute or convalescent COVID-19.

V and J are TRBV4-3 and TRBJ2-5; 10 bases match TRBD1. V was pared by 4 bases and J by 4 bases, with 3 bases of the junction left unmatched. The CDR3 runs to 14 residues. The germline V gene encodes CDR1 LGHNA and CDR2 YSLEER. The CDR3 here is CASSLGTGAETQYF. The CDR3 DNA reads TGCGCCAGCAGCCTGGGGACAGGGGCAGAGACCCAGTACTTC.

V gene TRBV10-3 combines with J gene TRBJ2-1; TRBD2 is a possible D gene (5 bases). CDR3 length equals 14 residues. Trimming shortened V by 0 bases and J by 6 bases, and 9 bases separated the two germline ends. Germline CDR1 is ENHRY and CDR2 is SYGVKD. The CDR3 reads CAISESYGINEQFF. DNA of the CDR3: TGTGCCATCAGTGAGTCTTACGGGATCAATGAGCAGTTCTTC.

V gene TRBV29-1 combines with J gene TRBJ2-2, with TRBD2 as a possible D gene (6 bases). V was pared by 4 bases and J by 6 bases, with 18 bases between. This CDR3 has 15 residues. Per germline, CDR1 SQVTM and CDR2 ANQGSEA. This CDR3 reads CSVGGGKGVAGELFF. The CDR3 nucleotides read TGCAGCGTTGGGGGCGGGAAGGGTGTCGCCGGGGAGCTGTTTTTT.

This clone was picked up one time. This chain joins TRBV28 and TRBJ2-5, with D tentatively TRBD1 (5 bases). CDR1 and CDR2 (germline): MDHEN, SYDVKM. V shed 3 bases and J shed 5 bases, with 13 bases lying between them. This CDR3 contains 14 residues. CDR3 protein: CASSLGRVGETQYF. CDR3 bases: TGTGCCAGCAGTTTGGGCAGGGTTGGCGAGACCCAGTACTTC.

The chain recombines TRBV29-1 with TRBJ1-2; D gene ambiguous. Germline V gene lookup returns CDR1 SQVTM and CDR2 ANQGSEA. V was cut by 1 base and J by 6 bases, with 9 bases left in between. There are 12 residues in the CDR3. CDR3 coding DNA: TGCAGCGTTGAAGTCCTAAGCGATGGCTACACCTTC. Protein: CSVEVLSDGYTF.

This chain joins TRBV28 and TRBJ2-5, with D perhaps TRBD2 (5 bases). This CDR3 is built from 14 residues. Germline lookup yields CDR1 MDHEN and CDR2 SYDVKM. V lost 5 bases and J lost 4, with 14 bases in between. The CDR3 reads CASSPRSAAETQYF. The CDR3, as DNA: TGTGCCAGCAGTCCTAGGTCAGCGGCAGAGACCCAGTACTTC. Full variable domain (remainder filled in from reference TRBV28 and TRBJ2-5): DVKVTQSSRYLVKRTGEKVFLECVQDMDHENMFWYRQDPGLGLRLIYFSYDVKMKEKGDIPEGYSVSREKKERFSLILESASTNQTSMYLCASSPRSAAETQYFGPGTRLLVL.

This rearrangement joins TRBV9 to TRBJ2-5; TRBD1 agrees at 8 bases. Germline trimming cut 4 bases from V and 2 bases from J; bases unmatched to any gene: 4. This CDR3 contains 14 residues. The germline V gene has CDR1 SGDLS and CDR2 YYNGEE. This chain's CDR3 is CASSFRTGQETQYF. CDR3 coding DNA: TGTGCCAGCAGCTTCAGGACAGGGCAAGAGACCCAGTACTTC.